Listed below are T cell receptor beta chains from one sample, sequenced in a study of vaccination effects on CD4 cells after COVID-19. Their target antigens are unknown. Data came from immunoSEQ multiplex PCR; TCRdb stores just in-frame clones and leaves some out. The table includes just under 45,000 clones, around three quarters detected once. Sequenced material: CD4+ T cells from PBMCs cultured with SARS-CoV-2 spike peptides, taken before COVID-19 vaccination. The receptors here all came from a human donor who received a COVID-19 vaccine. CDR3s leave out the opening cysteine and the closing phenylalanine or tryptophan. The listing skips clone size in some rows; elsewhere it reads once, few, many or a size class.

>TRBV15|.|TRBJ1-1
ATSRSGAQNTEAF
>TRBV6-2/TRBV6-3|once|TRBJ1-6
ASSRPPGGPLH
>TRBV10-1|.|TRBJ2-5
ASSQDTQGSETQY
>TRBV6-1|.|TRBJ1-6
ASSDLLLSPLH
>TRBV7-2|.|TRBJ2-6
ASRGASGRLAGANVLT
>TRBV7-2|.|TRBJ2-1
ASSKRTGGYNEQF
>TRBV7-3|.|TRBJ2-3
ASSFRGDTQY
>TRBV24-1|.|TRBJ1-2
ATSDLKGGGFGYT
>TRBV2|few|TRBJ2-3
ASSPGLAGADTQY
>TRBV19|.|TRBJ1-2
ASSRQGDHYGYT
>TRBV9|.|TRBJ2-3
ASSAIAGGLDTQY
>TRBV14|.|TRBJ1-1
ASSQDVGNAIGAF